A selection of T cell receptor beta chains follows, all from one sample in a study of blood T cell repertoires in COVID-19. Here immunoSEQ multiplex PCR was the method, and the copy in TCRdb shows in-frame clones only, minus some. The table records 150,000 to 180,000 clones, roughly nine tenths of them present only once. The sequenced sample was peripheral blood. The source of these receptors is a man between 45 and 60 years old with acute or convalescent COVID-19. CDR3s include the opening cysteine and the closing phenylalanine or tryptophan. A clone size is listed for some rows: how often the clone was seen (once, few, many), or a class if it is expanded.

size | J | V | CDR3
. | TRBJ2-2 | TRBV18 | CASSPGTENTGELFF
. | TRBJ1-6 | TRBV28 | CASRWGQYNSPLHF
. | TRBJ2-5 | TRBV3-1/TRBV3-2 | CASSQEGDLETQYF
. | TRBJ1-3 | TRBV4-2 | CASSQDRGSSGNTIYF
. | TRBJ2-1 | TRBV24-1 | CATSEQGWSYNEQFF
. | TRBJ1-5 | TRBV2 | CASSESDSYQPQHF
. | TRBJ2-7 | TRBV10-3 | CATSGGTASYEQYF
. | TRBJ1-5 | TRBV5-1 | CASSLSTGGNQPQHF
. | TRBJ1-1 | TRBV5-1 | CASSLAGEWATEAFF
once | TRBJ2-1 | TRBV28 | CASTLRGAGANEQFF
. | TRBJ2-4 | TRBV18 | CASSPLRGSQAKNIQYF
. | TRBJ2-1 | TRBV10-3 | CAISEGSPFYNEQFF
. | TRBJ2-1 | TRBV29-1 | CSVEATGGNEQFF
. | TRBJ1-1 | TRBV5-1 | CASSPGRAEAFF
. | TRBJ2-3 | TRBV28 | CASRSSSAGTDTQYF
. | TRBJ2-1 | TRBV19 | CASSIGGSRSYNEQFF
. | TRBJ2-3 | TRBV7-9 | CASSLGGPSTDTQYF
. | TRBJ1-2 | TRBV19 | CASSIPRTGANYGYTF
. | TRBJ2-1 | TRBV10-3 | CAISARDRLIPVNEQFF
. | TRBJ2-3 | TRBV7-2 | CASSLGDRGRGSTDTQYF
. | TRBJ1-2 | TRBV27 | CASSSGQGVWNGYTF
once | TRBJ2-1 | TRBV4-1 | CASSQTTSSSYNEQFF
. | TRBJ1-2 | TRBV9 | CASSGQGSYYGYTF
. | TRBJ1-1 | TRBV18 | CASSPTGETEAFF
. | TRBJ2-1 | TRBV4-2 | CASRDFSGSSSYNEQFF
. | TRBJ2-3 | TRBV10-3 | CAISEPSAGTDTQYF
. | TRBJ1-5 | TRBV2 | CASSHAGDQPQHF
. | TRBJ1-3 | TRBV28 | CASSIWTGKGNTIYF